The 15 T cell receptor beta chains below all came from one sample that was sequenced in a study of cytomegalovirus exposure and HLA in healthy donors. TCRdb's table, derived via immunoSEQ multiplex PCR, lists solely in-frame clones and lacks some. The sample lists fewer than 350,000 clones, 88% seen once, with roughly 0.93% in the top ten. Material for sequencing was PBMCs. The origin of the receptors is a young woman in good health and CMV-seronegative.

This chain uses TRBV27 with TRBJ2-5; 7 bases match TRBD2. CDR3 length: 15 residues. Germline CDR1 is MNHEY and CDR2 is SMNVEV (reference sequence). With V trimmed by 0 bases and J by 0 bases, 1 base remained unmatched. CDR3 coding DNA: TGTGCCAGCAGTTTATCGGGGGGGTACCAAGAGACCCAGTACTTC. As protein: CASSLSGGYQETQYF.

The chain joins TRBV11-2 to TRBJ1-1; D remains unclear. The V end lost 5 bases, the J end lost 4 bases, and 11 bases lay between the germline ends. The germline V gene has CDR1 SGHAT and CDR2 FQNNGV. The CDR3 has 13 amino acids. Written as DNA, the CDR3 is TGTGCCAGCAGCCTAGGTCCGGTCACTGAAGCTTTCTTT. Translation gives CASSLGPVTEAFF.

The chain uses TRBV9 and TRBJ2-1, with 11 bases that match TRBD2. The trim removed 0 bases at V and 6 bases at J, leaving 5 bases unmatched. Looked up from germline, CDR1 is SGDLS and CDR2 is YYNGEE. CDR3 size: 16 residues. For the CDR3, the DNA is TGTGCCAGCAGCGTAGCAGTAGCGGGAGGGACCAATGAGCAGTTCTTC. As protein: CASSVAVAGGTNEQFF.

The gene calls are TRBV7-6 and TRBJ1-1; D gene unclear. V was clipped by 2 bases and J by 4 bases, with 11 bases between them. The CDR3 runs 14 residues. Germline lookup yields CDR1 SGHVS and CDR2 FNYEAQ. The CDR3 sequence is CASSLTSSVTEAFF. CDR3 bases: TGTGCCAGCAGCTTAACCTCGTCGGTCACTGAAGCTTTCTTT. Full variable domain (outside the CDR3, taken from reference TRBV7-6 and TRBJ1-1): GAGVSQSPRYKVTKRGQDVALRCDPISGHVSLYWYRQALGQGPEFLTYFNYEAQQDKSGLPNDRFSAERPEGSISTLTIQRTEQRDSAMYRCASSLTSSVTEAFFGQGTRLTVV.

The genes are TRBV6-5 and TRBJ2-3, with TRBD2 identical over 7 bases. After removal of 4 bases from V and 1 base from J, the junction contained 2 bases not matched to a gene. Germline-derived CDR1 and CDR2 are MNHEY and SVGAGI. This CDR3 is built from 14 residues. CDR3 amino acids: CASSLSGGTDTQYF. The CDR3 DNA is TGTGCCAGCAGTTTAAGCGGGGGCACAGATACGCAGTATTTT.

The chain is built from TRBV2 and TRBJ2-5; no firm D call. Germline values: CDR1 SNHLY, CDR2 FYNNEI. The CDR3 spans 15 residues. V was pared by 4 bases and J by 2 bases, with 14 bases between. The CDR3 protein is CASSGVLGLQETQYF. For the CDR3, the DNA is TGTGCCAGCAGTGGGGTGCTGGGCCTTCAAGAGACCCAGTACTTC.

V is TRBV4-3 and J is TRBJ1-4, with D maybe TRBD1 (5 bases). V shed 0 bases and J shed 6 bases, with 17 bases lying between them. This CDR3 is built from 17 residues. Germline V gene sequence: CDR1 LGHNA, CDR2 YSLEER. The CDR3 nucleotides read TGCGCCAGCAGCCAAGATGCTGGGGGGGTGACTTATGAAAAACTGTTTTTT. It yields the protein CASSQDAGGVTYEKLFF.

The CDR3 here is CASSLGTSVNEQFF. CDR3 in DNA: TGTGCCAGCAGCTTAGGGACTAGCGTAAATGAGCAGTTCTTC. This rearrangement joins TRBV7-2 to TRBJ2-1; 9 bases are a match to TRBD2. The CDR3 spans 14 residues. Germline V gives CDR1 SGHTA, CDR2 FQGNSA. J was trimmed by 7 bases and V by 1 base; bases with no gene match: 2.

J is TRBJ1-3 and V is TRBV5-4; D perhaps matches TRBD1 (6 bases). Trimming cost V 5 bases and J 4 bases, with 13 bases left between them. Per germline, CDR1 SGHNT and CDR2 YYREEE (reference sequence). The CDR3 totals 14 residues. The CDR3 here is CASSPGVLGNTIYF. Written as DNA, the CDR3 is TGTGCCAGCAGTCCAGGGGTATTAGGAAACACCATATATTTT.

The rearrangement uses TRBV5-1 and TRBJ2-2; 9 bases align to TRBD2. Unmatched junction bases numbered 7, after V lost 5 bases and J lost 5 bases. Germline V gives CDR1 SGHRS, CDR2 YFSETQ. The CDR3 is made up of 15 amino acids. DNA for the CDR3: TGCGCCAGCAGTTTAGCGGGAGAGGGGACCGGGGAGCTGTTTTTT. Translated: CASSLAGEGTGELFF.

Remarks on this clone: Other DNA sequences from this sample encode an identical CDR3 as well. This chain links TRBV28 with TRBJ2-5; 7 positions match TRBD1. V trimming: 6 bases; J trimming: 2 bases; junction bases outside the gene matches: 6. The CDR3 runs 14 residues. Per germline, CDR1 MDHEN and CDR2 SYDVKM. Written as DNA, the CDR3 is TGTGCCAGCAGCCCCGGGACAGTACAAGAGACCCAGTACTTC. It codes for CASSPGTVQETQYF.

V usage is TRBV7-9 and J usage is TRBJ1-5; D gene unclear. The CDR3 is 12 amino acids. V lost 5 bases and J lost 9, with 11 bases in between. Germline V CDR1 and CDR2: SEHNR, FQNEAQ (reference sequence). CDR3 region: CASSVGDRPQHF. The CDR3 DNA follows: TGTGCCAGCAGCGTTGGAGATCGGCCCCAGCATTTT.

This clone was seen more than once but under ten times. The gene calls are TRBV6-5 and TRBJ1-2; TRBD1 aligns across 7 bases. The V and J ends lost 6 bases and 5 bases, in that order; junction bases with no gene match: 9. The germline gives CDR1 MNHEY, CDR2 SVGAGI. This CDR3 region has 14 residues. The CDR3 DNA sequence: TGTGCCAGCAGCCTGGACAGGAGAGTATATGGCTACACCTTC. Its translation: CASSLDRRVYGYTF.

The genes are TRBV27 and TRBJ1-4; no clear D. From germline, CDR1 is MNHEY and CDR2 SMNVEV (reference sequence). V dropped 6 bases and J dropped 2 bases, with 7 bases sitting between them. The CDR3 is 13 residues long. CDR3 amino acids: CASRRATNEKLFF. The DNA for the CDR3 is TGTGCCAGCAGGAGGGCCACTAATGAAAAACTGTTTTTT.

The chain carries TRBV28 and TRBJ1-5, with D possibly matching TRBD1 (6 bases). V shed 4 bases and J shed 0 bases, with 22 bases lying between them. The CDR3 contains 19 residues. From germline, CDR1 is MDHEN and CDR2 SYDVKM. CDR3 nucleotide sequence: TGTGCCAGCAGTTCGCCCCTAAGGACAGCCAAATATAGCAATCAGCCCCAGCATTTT. Translation: CASSSPLRTAKYSNQPQHF.